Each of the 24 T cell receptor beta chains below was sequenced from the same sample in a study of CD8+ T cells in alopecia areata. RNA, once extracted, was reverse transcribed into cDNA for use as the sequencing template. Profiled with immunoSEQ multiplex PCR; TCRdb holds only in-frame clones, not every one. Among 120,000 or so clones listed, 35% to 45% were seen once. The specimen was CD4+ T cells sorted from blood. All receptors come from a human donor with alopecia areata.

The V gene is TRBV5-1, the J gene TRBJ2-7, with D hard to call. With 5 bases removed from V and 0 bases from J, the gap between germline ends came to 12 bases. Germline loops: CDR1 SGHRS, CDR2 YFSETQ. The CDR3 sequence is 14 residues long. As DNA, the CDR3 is TGCGCCAGCAGAGTGGACCTCGTCTCCTACGAGCAGTACTTC. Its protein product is CASRVDLVSYEQYF.

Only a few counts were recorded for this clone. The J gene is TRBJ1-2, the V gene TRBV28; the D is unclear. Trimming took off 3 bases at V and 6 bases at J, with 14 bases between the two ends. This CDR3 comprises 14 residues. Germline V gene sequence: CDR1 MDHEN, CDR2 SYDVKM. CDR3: CASSFFNPTDGYTF. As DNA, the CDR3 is TGTGCCAGCAGTTTTTTTAATCCTACGGATGGCTACACCTTC.

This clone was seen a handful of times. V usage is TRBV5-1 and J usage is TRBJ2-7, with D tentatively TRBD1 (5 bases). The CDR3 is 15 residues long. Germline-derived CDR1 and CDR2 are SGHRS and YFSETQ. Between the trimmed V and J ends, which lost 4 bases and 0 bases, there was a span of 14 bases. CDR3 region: CASSRGAGFSYEQYF. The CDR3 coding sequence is TGCGCCAGCAGCCGCGGAGCAGGGTTCTCCTACGAGCAGTACTTC. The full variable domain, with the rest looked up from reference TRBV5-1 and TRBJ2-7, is KAGVTQTPRYLIKTRGQQVTLSCSPISGHRSVSWYQQTPGQGLQFLFEYFSETQRNKGNFPGRFSGRQFSNSRSEMNVSTLELGDSALYLCASSRGAGFSYEQYFGPGTRLTVT.

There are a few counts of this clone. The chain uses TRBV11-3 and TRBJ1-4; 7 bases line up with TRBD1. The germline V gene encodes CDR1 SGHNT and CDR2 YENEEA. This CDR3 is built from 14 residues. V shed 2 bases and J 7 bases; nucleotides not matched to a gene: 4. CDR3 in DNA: TGTGCCAGCAGCTTATACAGGGGAAGTGAAAAACTGTTTTTT. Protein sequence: CASSLYRGSEKLFF. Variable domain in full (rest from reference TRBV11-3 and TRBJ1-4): EAGVVQSPRYKIIEKKQPVAFWCNPISGHNTLYWYLQNLGQGPELLIRYENEEAVDDSQLPKDRFSAERLKGVDSTLKIQPAELGDSAVYLCASSLYRGSEKLFFGSGTQLSVL.

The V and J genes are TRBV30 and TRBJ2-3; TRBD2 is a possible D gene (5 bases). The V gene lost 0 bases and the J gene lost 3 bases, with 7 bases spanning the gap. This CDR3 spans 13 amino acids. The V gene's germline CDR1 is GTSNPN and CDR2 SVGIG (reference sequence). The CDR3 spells CAWSVAATDTQYF. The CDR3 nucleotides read TGTGCCTGGAGTGTAGCGGCAACAGATACGCAGTATTTT.

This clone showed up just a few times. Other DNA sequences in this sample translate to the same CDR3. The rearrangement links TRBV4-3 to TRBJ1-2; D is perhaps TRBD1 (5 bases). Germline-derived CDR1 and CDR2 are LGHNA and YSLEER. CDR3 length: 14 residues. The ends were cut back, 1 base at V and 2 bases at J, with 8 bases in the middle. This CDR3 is CASSQGEGNYGYTF. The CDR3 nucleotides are TGCGCCAGCAGCCAAGGGGAGGGGAACTATGGCTACACCTTC.

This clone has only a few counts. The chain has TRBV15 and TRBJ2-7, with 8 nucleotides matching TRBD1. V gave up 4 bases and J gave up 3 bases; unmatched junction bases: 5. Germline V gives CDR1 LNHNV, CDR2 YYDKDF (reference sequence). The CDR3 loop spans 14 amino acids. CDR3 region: CATSTQGTGYEQYF. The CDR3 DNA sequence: TGTGCCACCAGCACACAGGGGACAGGCTACGAGCAGTACTTC.

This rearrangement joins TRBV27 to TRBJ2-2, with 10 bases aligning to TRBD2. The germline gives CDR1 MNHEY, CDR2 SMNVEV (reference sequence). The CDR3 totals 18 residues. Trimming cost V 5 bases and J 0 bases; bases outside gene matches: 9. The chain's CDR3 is CASSPLSLAGANTGELFF. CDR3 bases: TGTGCCAGCAGTCCCCTTTCCCTAGCGGGGGCGAACACCGGGGAGCTGTTTTTT.

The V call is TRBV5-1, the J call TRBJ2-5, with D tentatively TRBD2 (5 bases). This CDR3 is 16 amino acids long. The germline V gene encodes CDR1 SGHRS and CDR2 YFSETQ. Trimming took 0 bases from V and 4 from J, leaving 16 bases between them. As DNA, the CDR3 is TGCGCCAGCAGCTTGGCCGAGGGCGGTGGCGTAGAGACCCAGTACTTC. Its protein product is CASSLAEGGGVETQYF.

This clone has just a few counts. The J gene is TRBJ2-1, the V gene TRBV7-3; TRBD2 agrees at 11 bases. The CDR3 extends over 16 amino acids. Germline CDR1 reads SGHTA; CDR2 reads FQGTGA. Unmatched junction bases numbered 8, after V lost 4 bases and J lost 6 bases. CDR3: CASSSKGTSGSNEQFF. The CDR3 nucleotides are TGTGCCAGCAGCTCAAAGGGTACTAGCGGGAGCAATGAGCAGTTCTTC.

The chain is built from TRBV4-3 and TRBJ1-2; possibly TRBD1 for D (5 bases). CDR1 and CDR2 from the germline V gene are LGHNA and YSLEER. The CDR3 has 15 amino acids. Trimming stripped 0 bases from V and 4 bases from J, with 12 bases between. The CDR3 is CASSQDMGGTYGYTF. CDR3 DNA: TGCGCCAGCAGCCAAGATATGGGAGGGACCTATGGCTACACCTTC.

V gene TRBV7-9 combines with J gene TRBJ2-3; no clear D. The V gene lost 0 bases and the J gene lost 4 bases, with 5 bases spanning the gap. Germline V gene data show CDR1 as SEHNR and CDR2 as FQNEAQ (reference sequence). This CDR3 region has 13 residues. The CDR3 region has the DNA TGTGCCAGCAGCTTAGCGTCTGCAGATACGCAGTATTTT. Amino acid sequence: CASSLASADTQYF.

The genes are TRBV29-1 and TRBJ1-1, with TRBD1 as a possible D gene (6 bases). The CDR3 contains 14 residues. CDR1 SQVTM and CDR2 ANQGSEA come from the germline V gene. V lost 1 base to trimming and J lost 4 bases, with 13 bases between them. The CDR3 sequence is CSVEARQAGTEAFF. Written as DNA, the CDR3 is TGCAGCGTTGAAGCGCGACAGGCGGGCACTGAAGCTTTCTTT.

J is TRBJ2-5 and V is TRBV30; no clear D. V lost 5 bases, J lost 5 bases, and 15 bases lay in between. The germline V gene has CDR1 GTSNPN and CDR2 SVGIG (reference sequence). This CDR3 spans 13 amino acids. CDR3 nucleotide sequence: TGTGCCTGGGGGCTGTCGCTAGGGGAGACCCAGTACTTC. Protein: CAWGLSLGETQYF.

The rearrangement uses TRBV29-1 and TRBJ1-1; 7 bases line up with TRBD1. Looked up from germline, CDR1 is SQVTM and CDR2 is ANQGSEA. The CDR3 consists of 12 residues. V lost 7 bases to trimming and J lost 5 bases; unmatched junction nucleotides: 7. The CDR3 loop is CSAGQASTEAFF. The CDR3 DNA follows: TGCAGCGCCGGACAGGCTTCAACTGAAGCTTTCTTT.

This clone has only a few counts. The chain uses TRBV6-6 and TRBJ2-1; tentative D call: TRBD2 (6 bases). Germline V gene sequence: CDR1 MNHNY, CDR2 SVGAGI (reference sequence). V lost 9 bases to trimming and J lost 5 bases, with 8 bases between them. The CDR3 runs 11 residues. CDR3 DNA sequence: TGTGCCAGTAGCGGTAACAATGAGCAGTTCTTC. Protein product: CASSGNNEQFF.

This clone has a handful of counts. This CDR3 reads CSAHGRDGYGYTF. The CDR3 nucleotides are TGCAGCGCCCACGGCAGGGACGGCTATGGCTACACCTTC. The chain carries TRBV29-1 and TRBJ1-2, with D perhaps TRBD1 (5 bases). From germline, CDR1 is SQVTM and CDR2 ANQGSEA. The germline V and J ends were trimmed by 7 bases and 4 bases, with 16 bases remaining between them. The CDR3 consists of 13 residues.

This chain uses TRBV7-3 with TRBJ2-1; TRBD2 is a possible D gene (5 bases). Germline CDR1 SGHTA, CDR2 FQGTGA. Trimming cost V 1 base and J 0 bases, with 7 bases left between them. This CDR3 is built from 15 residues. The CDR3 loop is CASSLMGSSYNEQFF. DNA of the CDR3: TGTGCCAGCAGCTTAATGGGGAGCTCCTACAATGAGCAGTTCTTC.

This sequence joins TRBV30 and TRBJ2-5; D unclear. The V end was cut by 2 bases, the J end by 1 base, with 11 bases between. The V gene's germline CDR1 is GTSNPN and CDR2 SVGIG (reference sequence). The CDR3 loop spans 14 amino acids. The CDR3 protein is CAWSRTGPQETQYF. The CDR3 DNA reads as TGTGCCTGGAGTCGGACGGGCCCCCAAGAGACCCAGTACTTC.

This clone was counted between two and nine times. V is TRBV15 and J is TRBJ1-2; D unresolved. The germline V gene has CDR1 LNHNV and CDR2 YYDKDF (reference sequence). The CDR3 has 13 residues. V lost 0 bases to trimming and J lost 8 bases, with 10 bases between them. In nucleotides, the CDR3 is TGTGCCACCAGCAGAGAAAAGGCCTTGGGCTACACCTTC. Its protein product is CATSREKALGYTF.

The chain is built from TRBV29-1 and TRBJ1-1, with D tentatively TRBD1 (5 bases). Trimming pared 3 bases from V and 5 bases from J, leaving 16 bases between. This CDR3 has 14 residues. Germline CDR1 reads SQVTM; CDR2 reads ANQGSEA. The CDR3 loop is CSVERQLGGTEAFF. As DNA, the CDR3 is TGCAGCGTTGAGAGACAGTTAGGCGGGACTGAAGCTTTCTTT.

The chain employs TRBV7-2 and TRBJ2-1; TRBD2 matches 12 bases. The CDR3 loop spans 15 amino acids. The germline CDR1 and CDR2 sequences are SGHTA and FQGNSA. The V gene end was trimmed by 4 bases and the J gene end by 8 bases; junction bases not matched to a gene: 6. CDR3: CASSSGLAGIYEQFF. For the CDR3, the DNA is TGTGCCAGCAGCTCCGGACTAGCGGGGATCTATGAGCAGTTCTTC.

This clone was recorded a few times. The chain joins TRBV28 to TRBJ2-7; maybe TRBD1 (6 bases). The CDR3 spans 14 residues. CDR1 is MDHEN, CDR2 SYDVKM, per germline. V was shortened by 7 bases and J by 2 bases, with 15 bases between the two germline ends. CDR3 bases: TGTGCCAGCACCCGCAAACAGGGAGCCTACGAGCAGTACTTC. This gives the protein CASTRKQGAYEQYF.

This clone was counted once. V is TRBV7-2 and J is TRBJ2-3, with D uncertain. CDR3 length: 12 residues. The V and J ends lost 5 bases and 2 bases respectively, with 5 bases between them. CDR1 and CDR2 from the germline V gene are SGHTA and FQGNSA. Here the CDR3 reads CASSTSTDTQYF. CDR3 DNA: TGTGCCAGCAGCACGTCCACAGATACGCAGTATTTT.